This T cell receptor beta chain comes out of a study of T cell repertoires in cytomegalovirus infection. This CDR3 is 15 amino acids long. V was trimmed by 6 bases and J by 4 bases, leaving 16 bases between them. CDR1 SGHVS and CDR2 FQNEAQ come from the germline V gene. This clonotype was seen repeatedly, ten times or more. Its matching antigen is unknown. TCRdb analysed the reads with MiXCR anew, one entry per CDR3 protein. The sample yields roughly 860,000 distinct CDR3 sequences, around a third seen once. The chain links TRBV7-8 to TRBJ2-1; D is uncertain. The sample was cultured CD8+ T cells from PBMCs, taken from culture after CMV antigen stimulation. This receptor was taken from a human donor in good health (CMV status not recorded). Some clones in this sample may be carry-over from other donors' samples. This chain's CDR3 is CASRPNVDPYNEQFF. As DNA, the CDR3 is TGTGCCAGCAGACCAAACGTGGACCCTTACAATGAGCAGTTCTTC. The entire variable domain, with the rest obtained from reference TRBV7-8 and TRBJ2-1, is as follows: GAGVSQSPRYKVAKRGQDVALRCDPISGHVSLFWYQQALGQGPEFLTYFQNEAQLDKSGLPSDRFFAERPEGSVSTLKIQRTQQEDSAVYLCASRPNVDPYNEQFFGPGTRLTVL.